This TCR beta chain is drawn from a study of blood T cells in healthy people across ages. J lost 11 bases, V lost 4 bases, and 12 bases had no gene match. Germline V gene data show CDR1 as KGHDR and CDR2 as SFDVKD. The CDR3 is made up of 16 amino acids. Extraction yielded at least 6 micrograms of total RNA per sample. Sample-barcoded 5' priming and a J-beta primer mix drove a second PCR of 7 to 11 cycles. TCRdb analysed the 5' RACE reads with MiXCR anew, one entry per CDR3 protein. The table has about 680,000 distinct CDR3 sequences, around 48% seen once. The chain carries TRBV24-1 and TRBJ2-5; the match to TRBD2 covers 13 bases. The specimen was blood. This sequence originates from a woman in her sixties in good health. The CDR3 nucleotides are TGTGCCACCAGTGAGCTGACTAGCGGGAGGTACAATGAGCAGTACTTC. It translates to CATSELTSGRYNEQYF.